This T cell receptor beta chain was sequenced for a study of tumor-infiltrating lymphocytes in primary liver carcinoma. Across the whole study: Surgery removed the patients' primary liver carcinoma. Men and women, 30 to 69 years of age, made up the patients.

A word on this clonotype: Its specificity is unknown. One junction end disagrees with the germline gene, perhaps due to a read error.

RNA was extracted from whole blood without cell sorting, alongside germline DNA. cDNA specific to TCR beta was made from around 470 ng of total RNA, with a constant-region primer employed for priming. Three nested multiplex PCR rounds, a slightly modified ARM-PCR method, built the TCR beta libraries. One entry per CDR3 protein, called by TCRdb with MiXCR from the multiplex PCR reads. The sample holds approximately 210,000 distinct CDR3 sequences, almost 65% seen once. Regarding the study as a whole: CD8+ and CD4+ repertoires went uncompared, the samples being bulk unsorted. Blood had a significantly lower top-250-clone fraction than tumors did (p = 0.039).

The sequencing input was peripheral blood. The receptor comes from a woman aged 55-69 years with primary liver carcinoma and hepatitis B virus infection.

The CDR3 is CASTGPGQLNTEASF. For the CDR3, the DNA is TGTGCCAGTACCGGACCGGGACAGCTAAACACTGAAGCTTCCTTT. The genes are TRBV19 and TRBJ1-1; TRBD1 matches at 7 bases. There are 15 residues in the CDR3. Germline V gene data show CDR1 as LNHDA and CDR2 as SQIVND (reference sequence).